A single sample gave rise to the 29 T cell receptor beta chains below, sequenced in a study of T cell changes during pregnancy in multiple sclerosis. The repertoire was sequenced with immunoSEQ multiplex PCR; TCRdb's copy has only in-frame clones and lacks some. Among some 85,000 clones listed, roughly 96% were seen once. Material: peripheral blood, obtained in the second trimester of pregnancy. Receptor source: a female donor with multiple sclerosis, enrolled in a pregnancy study.

This sequence joins TRBV7-9 and TRBJ2-7; 9 positions match TRBD1. Germline CDR1 reads SEHNR; CDR2 reads FQNEAQ (reference sequence). Losses at the gene ends were 5 bases for V and 7 bases for J; bases not matched to a gene: 9. The CDR3 extends over 14 amino acids. CDR3 sequence reads: CASSPRDRAREQYF. The DNA for the CDR3 is TGTGCCAGCAGCCCCCGGGACAGGGCTAGGGAGCAGTACTTC.

This sequence joins TRBV11-3 and TRBJ2-1; the match to TRBD2 covers 11 bases. The CDR3 length is 17 residues. V lost 1 base to trimming and J lost 9 bases; unmatched junction nucleotides: 11. CDR1 SGHNT and CDR2 YENEEA come from the germline V gene. CDR3 in amino acids: CASSLAGTSGDRGEQFF. CDR3 nucleotides: TGTGCCAGCAGCTTAGCAGGGACTAGCGGAGACCGGGGTGAGCAGTTCTTC. The whole variable domain, filled in from reference TRBV11-3 and TRBJ2-1, reads EAGVVQSPRYKIIEKKQPVAFWCNPISGHNTLYWYLQNLGQGPELLIRYENEEAVDDSQLPKDRFSAERLKGVDSTLKIQPAELGDSAVYLCASSLAGTSGDRGEQFFGPGTRLTVL.

The chain has TRBV16 and TRBJ2-1; the D gene is possibly TRBD1 (6 bases). Germline loops: CDR1 KGHSY, CDR2 FQNENV. Between the trimmed V and J ends, which lost 3 bases and 5 bases, there was a span of 11 bases. CDR3 length: 14 residues. The CDR3 nucleotides read TGTGCCAGCAGCCATCCCCGGACAGACAATGAGCAGTTCTTC. Translating gives CASSHPRTDNEQFF.

The CDR3 nucleotides read TGTGCCAGCAGCTTAGGGAGCCTCCTAAGCGCGGCCTACGAGCAGTACTTC. This codes for CASSLGSLLSAAYEQYF. The chain recombines TRBV7-9 with TRBJ2-7; D ambiguous. This CDR3 comprises 17 residues. CDR1 and CDR2 (germline): SEHNR, FQNEAQ (reference sequence). V lost 1 base to trimming and J lost 2 bases, with 18 bases between them.

The V and J genes are TRBV6-5 and TRBJ1-5; 7 nucleotides align to TRBD1. The CDR3 is 13 residues long. V dropped 3 bases and J dropped 6; count of bases not matched to a gene: 2. CDR1 is MNHEY, CDR2 SVGAGI, per germline. In DNA, the CDR3 is TGTGCCAGCAGTTATAGGGGGCCTCAGCCCCAGCATTTT. Its translation: CASSYRGPQPQHF.

This sequence joins TRBV7-2 and TRBJ2-7; TRBD2 is a possible D gene (6 bases). This CDR3 contains 14 residues. V lost 3 bases, J lost 1 base, and 10 bases lay in between. In germline, CDR1 is SGHTA, CDR2 FQGNSA. The CDR3 region is CASSFMGGSYEQYF. The CDR3 DNA sequence: TGTGCCAGCAGCTTTATGGGGGGTTCCTACGAGCAGTACTTC.

This rearrangement joins TRBV29-1 to TRBJ1-1; D gene ambiguous. Germline V gene data show CDR1 as SQVTM and CDR2 as ANQGSEA. Deletions cut 3 bases from V and 0 bases from J, with 8 bases between. This CDR3 has 13 residues. This CDR3 reads CSVDDSLNTEAFF. CDR3 DNA sequence: TGCAGCGTTGATGATAGCCTGAACACTGAAGCTTTCTTT. Full variable domain (remainder filled in from reference TRBV29-1 and TRBJ1-1): SAVISQKPSRDICQRGTSLTIQCQVDSQVTMMFWYRQQPGQSLTLIATANQGSEATYESGFVIDKFPISRPNLTFSTLTVSNMSPEDSSIYLCSVDDSLNTEAFFGQGTRLTVV.

V and J are TRBV2 and TRBJ2-3, with 7 bases fitting TRBD2. This CDR3 has 16 residues. CDR1 is SNHLY, CDR2 FYNNEI, per germline. The junction had 8 bases not matched to a gene; V was cut back by 2 bases and J by 3 bases. The CDR3, as DNA: TGTGCCAGCAGTGAAATTTCATTGCGGGAGACAGATACGCAGTATTTT. It translates to CASSEISLRETDTQYF. The full variable domain, its missing parts supplied by reference TRBV2 and TRBJ2-3, is EPEVTQTPSHQVTQMGQEVILRCVPISNHLYFYWYRQILGQKVEFLVSFYNNEISEKSEIFDDQFSVERPDGSNFTLKIRSTKLEDSAMYFCASSEISLRETDTQYFGPGTRLTVL.

The V and J genes are TRBV27 and TRBJ2-5; D remains unclear. The CDR3 runs 13 residues. Germline lookup yields CDR1 MNHEY and CDR2 SMNVEV (reference sequence). Between the trimmed V and J ends, which lost 2 bases and 10 bases, there was a span of 14 bases. The CDR3 bases are TGTGCCAGCAGTTTAATGTCAGGCCTAATCCAGTACTTC. Its translation is CASSLMSGLIQYF.

The chain links TRBV4-1 to TRBJ1-2, with D tentatively TRBD1 (6 bases). Trimming stripped 3 bases from V and 4 bases from J, with 12 bases between. The germline V gene has CDR1 MGHRA and CDR2 YSYEKL. This CDR3 is 14 amino acids long. CDR3 region: CASSQGAGSYGYTF. The CDR3 coding sequence is TGCGCCAGCAGCCAGGGGGCAGGTAGCTATGGCTACACCTTC.

The rearrangement uses TRBV30 and TRBJ1-1; 7 nucleotides agree with TRBD1. Germline CDR1 and CDR2: GTSNPN and SVGIG (reference sequence). J was trimmed by 9 bases and V by 1 base; bases with no gene match: 5. The CDR3 has 12 residues. CDR3 DNA sequence: TGTGCCTGGAGTGCAGGGGGAGGTCAAGCTTTCTTT. Amino acids: CAWSAGGGQAFF.

The chain couples TRBV5-6 to TRBJ2-7; maybe TRBD1 (5 bases). CDR3 length: 15 residues. Germline V gene data show CDR1 as SGHDT and CDR2 as YYEEEE. The V gene lost 1 base and the J gene lost 2 bases, with 13 bases spanning the gap. CDR3 loop: CASSLWARAPYEQYF. CDR3 nucleotide sequence: TGTGCCAGCAGCTTGTGGGCCAGGGCCCCCTACGAGCAGTACTTC.

This chain connects TRBV19 to TRBJ1-2; TRBD1 agrees at 9 bases. CDR1 LNHDA and CDR2 SQIVND come from the germline V gene (reference sequence). V dropped 5 bases and J dropped 6; count of bases not matched to a gene: 4. This CDR3 has 13 residues. The CDR3 region is CASSPRTGDGYTF. The CDR3 DNA sequence: TGTGCCAGTAGTCCCCGGACAGGGGATGGCTACACCTTC.

The chain is built from TRBV9 and TRBJ1-2; 7 positions match TRBD1. From germline, CDR1 is SGDLS and CDR2 YYNGEE. The trim removed 4 bases at V and 5 bases at J, leaving 8 bases unmatched. The CDR3 loop spans 14 amino acids. The CDR3 loop reads CASSPSGTVYGYTF. CDR3 in DNA: TGTGCCAGCAGCCCAAGTGGGACAGTTTATGGCTACACCTTC. Complete variable domain (other parts from reference TRBV9 and TRBJ1-2): DSGVTQTPKHLITATGQRVTLRCSPRSGDLSVYWYQQSLDQGLQFLIQYYNGEERAKGNILERFSAQQFPDLHSELNLSSLELGDSALYFCASSPSGTVYGYTFGSGTRLTVV.

This CDR3 is CASSQENREETQYF. In DNA, the CDR3 is TGTGCCAGCAGCCAAGAGAACAGGGAAGAGACCCAGTACTTC. The chain links TRBV14 to TRBJ2-5; TRBD1 is a possible D gene (6 bases). This CDR3 spans 14 amino acids. Per the germline V gene, CDR1 is SGHDN and CDR2 is FVKESK. Trimming shortened V by 0 bases and J by 3 bases, and 8 bases separated the two germline ends.

The chain couples TRBV6-5 to TRBJ2-7; TRBD2 matches 16 bases. V was pared by 7 bases and J by 6 bases, with 6 bases of the junction left unmatched. CDR1 and CDR2 from the germline V gene are MNHEY and SVGAGI. The CDR3 consists of 15 residues. CDR3 sequence: CASTPGLAGGGEQYF. CDR3 nucleotides: TGTGCCAGCACCCCGGGACTAGCGGGAGGGGGCGAGCAGTACTTC.

CDR3 in amino acids: CASSLEGGTDTQYF. For the CDR3, the DNA is TGCGCCAGCAGCTTGGAAGGGGGCACAGATACGCAGTATTTT. The chain couples TRBV5-1 to TRBJ2-3, with TRBD1 as a possible D gene (5 bases). CDR1 is SGHRS, CDR2 YFSETQ, per germline. Trimming removed 0 bases from V and 1 base from J, with 6 bases in between. This CDR3 region has 14 residues.

This sequence joins TRBV19 and TRBJ2-7, with D perhaps TRBD2 (6 bases). The CDR3 spans 15 residues. V lost 5 bases to trimming and J lost 2 bases, with 16 bases between them. Germline V CDR1 and CDR2: LNHDA, SQIVND (reference sequence). The CDR3, as DNA: TGTGCCAGTAGTGTGGGGTCCGGGGAGGCCTACGAGCAGTACTTC. It specifies CASSVGSGEAYEQYF.

The J gene is TRBJ2-7, the V gene TRBV7-8; 11 bases match TRBD2. With 5 bases clipped from V and 3 bases from J, the junction kept 6 bases outside the gene matches. The CDR3 extends over 15 amino acids. Germline V gives CDR1 SGHVS, CDR2 FQNEAQ. The CDR3 protein is CASSRLLAGVYEQYF. The CDR3 DNA follows: TGTGCCAGCAGCAGGTTACTAGCGGGAGTCTACGAGCAGTACTTC.

This chain connects TRBV5-1 to TRBJ2-2; a weak D match, TRBD1 (5 bases). CDR3 size: 13 residues. Germline values: CDR1 SGHRS, CDR2 YFSETQ. V was cut by 3 bases and J by 7 bases, with 10 bases left in between. This chain's CDR3 is CASSSLGDGELFF. The CDR3 DNA follows: TGCGCCAGCAGCTCTCTAGGGGACGGGGAGCTGTTTTTT.

The chain has TRBV11-2 and TRBJ1-1, with TRBD1 matching 8 bases. Germline lookup yields CDR1 SGHAT and CDR2 FQNNGV. This CDR3 region has 16 residues. Trimming removed 4 bases from V and 4 bases from J; junction bases left unmatched: 11. DNA of the CDR3: TGTGCCAGCAGCTCCGGACAGGGTCTAGAGGGCACTGAAGCTTTCTTT. This gives the protein CASSSGQGLEGTEAFF.

V and J are TRBV19 and TRBJ2-4, with 7 bases lining up with TRBD2. Germline trimming cut 2 bases from V and 1 base from J; bases unmatched to any gene: 5. The germline V gene has CDR1 LNHDA and CDR2 SQIVND (reference sequence). The CDR3 covers 16 residues. CDR3 sequence (DNA): TGTGCCAGTAGTATATTATCCGGGGGGGCCAAAAACATTCAGTACTTC. It yields the protein CASSILSGGAKNIQYF.

The chain couples TRBV11-2 to TRBJ2-5; 12 nucleotides line up with TRBD2. Germline lookup yields CDR1 SGHAT and CDR2 FQNNGV. The J segment lost 5 bases and the V segment lost 5 bases, leaving 6 bases of the junction unmatched. This CDR3 region has 15 residues. The CDR3 loop reads CASSDLAGGGETQYF. The CDR3 region has the DNA TGTGCCAGCAGCGACCTAGCGGGAGGGGGTGAGACCCAGTACTTC.

The chain carries TRBV5-4 and TRBJ1-1; TRBD1 might be the D (6 bases). Deletions cut 5 bases from V and 1 base from J, with 18 bases between. The CDR3 extends over 16 amino acids. Per the germline V gene, CDR1 is SGHNT and CDR2 is YYREEE (reference sequence). CDR3 loop: CASRPGTSPRNTEAFF. The CDR3 DNA is TGTGCCAGCAGACCCGGGACATCTCCTCGGAACACTGAAGCTTTCTTT. The complete variable domain, with remaining parts taken from reference TRBV5-4 and TRBJ1-1, reads ETGVTQSPTHLIKTRGQQVTLRCSSQSGHNTVSWYQQALGQGPQFIFQYYREEENGRGNFPPRFSGLQFPNYSSELNVNALELDDSALYLCASRPGTSPRNTEAFFGQGTRLTVV.

The chain has TRBV7-9 and TRBJ2-1, with 8 positions matching TRBD1. The CDR3 length is 16 residues. V gave up 5 bases and J gave up 1 base; unmatched junction bases: 7. CDR1 is SEHNR and CDR2 is FQNEAQ in the germline V gene (reference sequence). The CDR3 DNA is TGTGCCAGCAGCCCCCAGGACAGGGCATCCTACAATGAGCAGTTCTTC. Protein product: CASSPQDRASYNEQFF. Supplemented by reference TRBV7-9 and TRBJ2-1, the full variable domain reads DTGVSQNPRHKITKRGQNVTFRCDPISEHNRLYWYRQTLGQGPEFLTYFQNEAQLEKSRLLSDRFSAERPKGSFSTLEIQRTEQGDSAMYLCASSPQDRASYNEQFFGPGTRLTVL.

The chain has TRBV30 and TRBJ1-2; a possible D gene is TRBD1 (5 bases). The CDR3 length is 12 residues. The germline V and J ends were trimmed by 5 bases and 7 bases, with 14 bases remaining between them. Germline V gene lookup returns CDR1 GTSNPN and CDR2 SVGIG (reference sequence). CDR3 bases: TGTGCCTGGGCGGACGGGCAGGGTGGCTACACCTTC. Amino acid sequence: CAWADGQGGYTF.

This chain links TRBV6-1 with TRBJ2-1; D unresolved. The CDR3 sequence is 12 residues long. In germline, CDR1 is MNHNS, CDR2 SASEGT. The V end was cut by 6 bases, the J end by 7 bases, with 10 bases between. The CDR3 bases are TGTGCCAGCAGGTTTTTTATGAATGAGCAGTTCTTC. Protein: CASRFFMNEQFF.

This chain uses TRBV28 with TRBJ2-7; 9 bases fit TRBD1. Trimming at V came to 8 bases and at J to 2 bases, leaving 1 base not matched to a gene. The CDR3 is 12 residues long. Looked up from germline, CDR1 is MDHEN and CDR2 is SYDVKM. The CDR3 spells CASHRGPYEQYF. CDR3 coding DNA: TGTGCCAGCCACAGGGGGCCCTACGAGCAGTACTTC.

The chain uses TRBV6-6 and TRBJ1-4; D is ambiguous. Trimming pared 0 bases from V and 6 bases from J, leaving 11 bases between. Germline V gene data show CDR1 as MNHNY and CDR2 as SVGAGI (reference sequence). This CDR3 comprises 15 residues. CDR3 DNA: TGTGCCAGCAGTTACTCGGGCCAGCCTTATGAAAAACTGTTTTTT. It specifies CASSYSGQPYEKLFF.